These 27 T cell receptor beta chains were sequenced from one sample in a study of neurological immune-mediated disorders. Noted time point: technical triplicate 2. A single record per CDR3 protein comes from TCRdb applying MiXCR to the 5' RACE reads. The sample lists tens of thousands of distinct CDR3 sequences; less than 25% were seen once. Material: PBMCs. The origin of the receptors is a man in his 60s with HTLV-1-associated myelopathy (HAM/TSP).

As DNA, the CDR3 is TGCAGCGTTAGGGACAGGAGGAACACCGGGGAGCTGTTTTTT. Encoded protein: CSVRDRRNTGELFF. V and J are TRBV29-1 and TRBJ2-2, with TRBD1 matching 8 bases. CDR3 length: 14 amino acids. After removal of 5 bases from V and 1 base from J, the junction contained 3 bases not matched to a gene. Germline V gene data show CDR1 as SQVTM and CDR2 as ANQGSEA.

This clonotype was observed a handful of times. The CDR3, as DNA: TGTGCCAGTAGTATGAGGGGAACTCGGGCCTTAGCCAAAAACATTCAGTACTTC. It translates to CASSMRGTRALAKNIQYF. The genes are TRBV19 and TRBJ2-4; D may be TRBD1 or TRBD2 (5 bases each). CDR3 length: 18 residues. CDR1 LNHDA and CDR2 SQIVND come from the germline V gene (reference sequence). Trimming pared 3 bases from V and 0 bases from J, leaving 18 bases between.

In its sample, this clonotype was seen many times. The V gene is TRBV5-1, the J gene TRBJ2-1, with 14 bases lining up with TRBD2. Looked up from germline, CDR1 is SGHRS and CDR2 is YFSETQ. The CDR3 length is 14 residues. Trimming cost V 4 bases and J 9 bases; bases outside gene matches: 3. The CDR3 spells CASSGGLAGVEQFF. DNA of the CDR3: TGCGCCAGCAGCGGGGGACTAGCGGGAGTTGAGCAGTTCTTC.

This clonotype was found many times. The V call is TRBV5-6, the J call TRBJ1-6; D is uncertain. Trimming pared 1 base from V and 9 bases from J, leaving 14 bases between. The CDR3 totals 15 residues. Per the germline V gene, CDR1 is SGHDT and CDR2 is YYEEEE. CDR3 nucleotides: TGTGCCAGCAGCTTGATGGAGCACAGCGGTTCACCCCTCCACTTT. This encodes CASSLMEHSGSPLHF. The whole variable domain, remainder taken from reference TRBV5-6 and TRBJ1-6, is DAGVTQSPTHLIKTRGQQVTLRCSPKSGHDTVSWYQQALGQGPQFIFQYYEEEERQRGNFPDRFSGHQFPNYSSELNVNALLLGDSALYLCASSLMEHSGSPLHFGNGTRLTVT.

The rearrangement uses TRBV2 and TRBJ2-1; no reliable D call. V was clipped by 6 bases and J by 9 bases, with 15 bases between them. The germline gives CDR1 SNHLY, CDR2 FYNNEI. This CDR3 has 13 amino acids. This chain's CDR3 is CASSDRQVSEQFF. The CDR3 nucleotides read TGTGCCAGCAGCGACCGACAAGTAAGTGAGCAGTTCTTC. Complete variable domain (other parts from reference TRBV2 and TRBJ2-1): EPEVTQTPSHQVTQMGQEVILRCVPISNHLYFYWYRQILGQKVEFLVSFYNNEISEKSEIFDDQFSVERPDGSNFTLKIRSTKLEDSAMYFCASSDRQVSEQFFGPGTRLTVL.

This clonotype was detected ten times or more. The chain joins TRBV28 to TRBJ2-4; no firm D call. Per germline, CDR1 MDHEN and CDR2 SYDVKM. This CDR3 contains 14 residues. With 2 bases removed from V and 7 bases from J, the gap between germline ends came to 12 bases. The CDR3 here is CASSLGLGQNIQYF. Written as DNA, the CDR3 is TGTGCCAGCAGTTTAGGTCTAGGGCAGAACATTCAGTACTTC.

This clonotype was picked up many times. For the CDR3, the DNA is TGTGCCAGCAGATACAGGGGGGCTAGCGGGGCCACAGATACGCAGTATTTT. It encodes CASRYRGASGATDTQYF. This rearrangement joins TRBV7-2 to TRBJ2-3; D may be TRBD2 (9 bases). Germline CDR1 and CDR2: SGHTA and FQGNSA. The V end was cut by 6 bases, the J end by 2 bases, with 21 bases between. The CDR3 loop spans 17 amino acids.

This clonotype occurred many times. The rearrangement uses TRBV20-1 and TRBJ2-7; D might be TRBD2 (6 bases). Trimming pared 6 bases from V and 4 bases from J, leaving 19 bases between. The CDR3 is 14 amino acids. The germline V gene encodes CDR1 DFQATT and CDR2 SNEGSKA (reference sequence). CDR3 DNA sequence: TGCAGTGCCGCCGTCGGGAGACACGTTTACGAGCAGTACTTC. It translates to CSAAVGRHVYEQYF.

This clonotype was counted many times. V gene TRBV28 combines with J gene TRBJ2-7; 9 bases are a match to TRBD2. The CDR3 sequence is 15 residues long. CDR1 is MDHEN and CDR2 is SYDVKM in the germline V gene. V trimming: 6 bases; J trimming: 4 bases; junction bases outside the gene matches: 10. As DNA, the CDR3 is TGTGCCAGCAGCTCCGCGGGGGGGGGGTTTTACGAGCAGTACTTC. Protein sequence: CASSSAGGGFYEQYF.

This clonotype was detected ten times or more. This chain connects TRBV25-1 to TRBJ1-1, with TRBD1 identical over 7 bases. CDR3 size: 14 residues. CDR1 is MGHDK and CDR2 is SYGVNS in the germline V gene. The J segment lost 3 bases and the V segment lost 4 bases, leaving 5 bases of the junction unmatched. CDR3 amino acids: CASSAQGFYTEAFF. As DNA, the CDR3 is TGTGCCAGCAGTGCACAGGGGTTCTACACTGAAGCTTTCTTT.

This clonotype was seen repeatedly, ten times or more. V usage is TRBV10-3 and J usage is TRBJ2-3; the match to TRBD1 covers 12 bases. This CDR3 is 17 amino acids long. V shed 0 bases, J shed 6 bases, and the junction held 7 bases outside the gene matches. Germline V gene data show CDR1 as ENHRY and CDR2 as SYGVKD. The CDR3 region has the DNA TGTGCCATCAGTGAGTCGAGGGGACAGGGGGCAGGTGATACGCAGTATTTT. It is translated as CAISESRGQGAGDTQYF.

This clonotype was recorded many times. The V gene is TRBV5-1, the J gene TRBJ1-6; perhaps TRBD1 as D (6 bases). Trimming took off 0 bases at V and 8 bases at J, with 12 bases between the two ends. Germline V gene lookup returns CDR1 SGHRS and CDR2 YFSETQ. The CDR3 sequence is 15 residues long. The CDR3 region has the DNA TGCGCCAGCAGCTTGGTTGCAGGGGATGATTCACCCCTCCACTTT. The encoded protein is CASSLVAGDDSPLHF. The variable domain in full, with the rest retrieved from reference TRBV5-1 and TRBJ1-6, is KAGVTQTPRYLIKTRGQQVTLSCSPISGHRSVSWYQQTPGQGLQFLFEYFSETQRNKGNFPGRFSGRQFSNSRSEMNVSTLELGDSALYLCASSLVAGDDSPLHFGNGTRLTVT.

The V and J genes are TRBV29-1 and TRBJ2-1; a weak D match, TRBD1 (6 bases). V dropped 7 bases and J dropped 0 bases, with 16 bases sitting between them. Germline V gene data show CDR1 as SQVTM and CDR2 as ANQGSEA. This CDR3 contains 15 residues. The CDR3, as DNA: TGCAGCGGGCGTGGGGGCACTAGCTCCTACAATGAGCAGTTCTTC. It encodes CSGRGGTSSYNEQFF.

This clonotype was counted at least ten times. This sequence joins TRBV7-9 and TRBJ2-1; D is ambiguous. The V gene lost 5 bases and the J gene lost 4 bases, with 15 bases spanning the gap. Germline CDR1 is SEHNR and CDR2 is FQNEAQ (reference sequence). This CDR3 region has 15 residues. The chain's CDR3 is CASSPSRQPYNEQFF. The CDR3 nucleotides read TGTGCCAGCAGCCCGTCGAGGCAGCCATACAATGAGCAGTTCTTC.

This chain links TRBV20-1 with TRBJ2-3; D might be TRBD2 (6 bases). Between the trimmed V and J ends, which lost 6 bases and 4 bases, there was a span of 20 bases. Per germline, CDR1 DFQATT and CDR2 SNEGSKA (reference sequence). The CDR3 totals 15 residues. Here the CDR3 reads CSAPRLDPSPDTQYF. The CDR3 nucleotides are TGCAGTGCGCCCCGACTAGATCCTAGCCCAGATACGCAGTATTTT.

This clonotype was found many times. The gene calls are TRBV7-6 and TRBJ1-2; a weak D match, TRBD1 (5 bases). There are 13 residues in the CDR3. Trimming stripped 5 bases from V and 4 bases from J, with 11 bases between. Germline assignment: CDR1 SGHVS and CDR2 FNYEAQ. The chain's CDR3 is CASSIGGSYGYTF. CDR3 bases: TGTGCCAGCAGCATCGGGGGATCCTATGGCTACACCTTC.

This clonotype was counted at least ten times. The rearrangement joins TRBV12-3 or TRBV12-4 to TRBJ2-3; 14 bases align to TRBD2. The ends lost 5 bases at V and 3 bases at J; junction bases unmatched: 4. The CDR3 runs 16 residues. This CDR3 is CASSGTSGSWTDTQYF. DNA for the CDR3: TGTGCCAGCAGTGGGACTAGCGGGAGTTGGACAGATACGCAGTATTTT.

This clonotype was counted many times. The chain employs TRBV12-3 or TRBV12-4 and TRBJ2-1; D is tentatively TRBD1 or TRBD2 (6 bases each). Deletions cut 2 bases from V and 7 bases from J, with 15 bases between. The CDR3 totals 15 residues. The CDR3 sequence: CASSLLGGGRNEQFF. In DNA, the CDR3 is TGTGCCAGCAGTTTATTAGGAGGGGGGCGAAATGAGCAGTTCTTC.

On this clonotype itself: One end of the junction does not line up with germline, which may come from a read error. The chain combines TRBV10-3 with TRBJ1-6; the D is unclear. The CDR3 extends over 12 amino acids. CDR1 is ENHRY and CDR2 is SYGVKD in the germline V gene. As DNA, the CDR3 is TGTGCCATTAGTGGGTCTAATTCACCCCGCCACTTT. It specifies CAISGSNSPRHF.

The chain carries TRBV10-1 and TRBJ2-1; 13 nucleotides agree with TRBD2. The CDR3 is 19 amino acids. Germline trimming cut 4 bases from V and 7 bases from J; bases unmatched to any gene: 16. Germline V lookup: CDR1 WNHNN, CDR2 SYGVQD (reference sequence). CDR3 nucleotide sequence: TGCGCCAGCAGTGCCACGACTAGCGGGAGGTCTTTTGGGCCTAATGAGCAGTTCTTC. Its protein is CASSATTSGRSFGPNEQFF.

The V and J genes are TRBV20-1 and TRBJ2-5, with D possibly being TRBD1 or TRBD2 (7 bases each). The germline V gene encodes CDR1 DFQATT and CDR2 SNEGSKA (reference sequence). Trimming removed 6 bases at V and 3 bases at J, with 17 bases between. This CDR3 is 14 amino acids long. This chain's CDR3 is CSARGGGRKETQYF. CDR3 coding DNA: TGCAGTGCCAGGGGGGGTGGAAGAAAAGAGACCCAGTACTTC.

The chain recombines TRBV29-1 with TRBJ2-3; the D gene is possibly TRBD2 (6 bases). CDR1 and CDR2 (germline): SQVTM, ANQGSEA. V lost 4 bases and J 1 base, leaving 15 bases between the germline ends. This CDR3 has 15 residues. The CDR3 coding sequence is TGCAGCGTTGCAATCGGCGGGGTGGGCACAGATACGCAGTATTTT. Translating it yields CSVAIGGVGTDTQYF.

This chain links TRBV5-1 with TRBJ2-5; weak D call: TRBD2 (6 bases). Between the trimmed V and J ends, which lost 5 bases and 0 bases, there was a span of 11 bases. Germline CDR1 and CDR2: SGHRS and YFSETQ. This CDR3 has 14 residues. The CDR3 here is CASSSGTYQETQYF. CDR3 coding DNA: TGCGCCAGCAGTAGCGGAACGTACCAAGAGACCCAGTACTTC. Full variable domain (missing parts from reference TRBV5-1 and TRBJ2-5): KAGVTQTPRYLIKTRGQQVTLSCSPISGHRSVSWYQQTPGQGLQFLFEYFSETQRNKGNFPGRFSGRQFSNSRSEMNVSTLELGDSALYLCASSSGTYQETQYFGPGTRLLVL.

This clonotype occurred once. The chain uses TRBV2 and TRBJ2-3; D possibly uses TRBD1 or TRBD2 (5 bases each). V lost 10 bases and J 2 bases, leaving 13 bases between the germline ends. The germline CDR1 and CDR2 sequences are SNHLY and FYNNEI. The CDR3 runs to 13 residues. The CDR3 protein is CATGTQPTDTQYF. Here the CDR3 DNA reads TGTGCCACTGGGACGCAACCCACAGATACGCAGTATTTT. The full variable domain, rest sourced from reference TRBV2 and TRBJ2-3, is EPEVTQTPSHQVTQMGQEVILRCVPISNHLYFYWYRQILGQKVEFLVSFYNNEISEKSEIFDDQFSVERPDGSNFTLKIRSTKLEDSAMYFCATGTQPTDTQYFGPGTRLTVL.

The rearrangement uses TRBV10-3 and TRBJ1-1; D call uncertain. The CDR3 has 13 amino acids. Trimming pared 6 bases from V and 2 bases from J, leaving 10 bases between. Germline V gene sequence: CDR1 ENHRY, CDR2 SYGVKD. The CDR3 loop is CAIRKDLNTEAFF. The CDR3 DNA reads as TGTGCCATCAGGAAAGACCTCAACACTGAAGCTTTCTTT.

In its sample, this clonotype is medium-sized (0.01 to 0.1%). The limits of the CDR3 on the DNA are not certain, so only TCRdb's listed CDR3 is given. The chain links TRBV12-3 or TRBV12-4 to TRBJ2-2; the DNA was not compared with TRBD2, the D call given in the table. The CDR3 spans 15 amino acids, including both terminal residues. This CDR3 reads CASSFVGGGTGEVFF.

This clonotype was found many times. This chain connects TRBV20-1 to TRBJ2-1; possibly TRBD2 for D (5 bases). This CDR3 contains 13 residues. Germline CDR1 DFQATT, CDR2 SNEGSKA (reference sequence). Trimming took 7 bases from V and 3 from J, leaving 13 bases between them. The chain's CDR3 is CSVRGTLYNEQFF. In nucleotides, the CDR3 is TGCAGTGTACGGGGAACTCTCTACAATGAGCAGTTCTTC.